A single T cell receptor beta chain is shown here with its context. What it recognizes is unknown. The junction departs from germline at one end; a sequencing error may be responsible. This entry belongs to a study of blood T cells in healthy people across ages. Across the study: Capturing about one barcoded beta molecule per two T cells was achieved by template switching.

Germline V gene sequence: CDR1 DFQATT, CDR2 SNEGSKA (reference sequence). The CDR3 runs 15 residues. Notes on the study in general: Those diversity estimates obtained from one million T cells were thought to be underestimates. Fewer expanded clones and more diversity marked long-lived versus aged donors.

The donors, healthy Caucasians from Russia, were aged about 6 to 95. It was with a sample-barcoded 5' primer and a J-beta primer mix that a second PCR of roughly 6 to 12 cycles was run. TCRdb re-called the 5' RACE reads through MiXCR, storing one row per CDR3 protein. This table holds over 1,500,000 distinct CDR3 sequences, around 40% found once. The gene calls are TRBV20-1 and TRBJ2-7; D ambiguous. The material sequenced was blood. The source is a human donor in good health. DNA of the CDR3: TGCGGTGCTAGAGATCTTGCCCGACACCGCCACGAGCAGTACTTC. Protein: CGARDLARHRHEQYF.